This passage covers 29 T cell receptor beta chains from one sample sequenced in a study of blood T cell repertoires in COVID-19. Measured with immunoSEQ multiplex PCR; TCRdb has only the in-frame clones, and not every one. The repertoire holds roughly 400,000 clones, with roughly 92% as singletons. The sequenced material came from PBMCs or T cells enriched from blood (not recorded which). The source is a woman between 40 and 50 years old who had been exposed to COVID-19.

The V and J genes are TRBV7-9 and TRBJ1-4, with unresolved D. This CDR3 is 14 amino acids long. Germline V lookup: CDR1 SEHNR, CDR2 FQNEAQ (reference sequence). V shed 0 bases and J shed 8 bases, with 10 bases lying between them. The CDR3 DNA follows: TGTGCCAGCAGCTTAGCCAGCTTGGGCGAAAAACTGTTTTTT. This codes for CASSLASLGEKLFF.

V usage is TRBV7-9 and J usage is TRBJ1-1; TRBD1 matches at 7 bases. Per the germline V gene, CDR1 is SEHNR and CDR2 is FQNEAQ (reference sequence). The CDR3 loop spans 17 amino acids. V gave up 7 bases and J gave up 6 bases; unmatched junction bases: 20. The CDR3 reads CASTTDNIGGRSSEAFF. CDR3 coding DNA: TGTGCCAGCACTACCGACAACATAGGGGGCAGGTCGTCTGAAGCTTTCTTT.

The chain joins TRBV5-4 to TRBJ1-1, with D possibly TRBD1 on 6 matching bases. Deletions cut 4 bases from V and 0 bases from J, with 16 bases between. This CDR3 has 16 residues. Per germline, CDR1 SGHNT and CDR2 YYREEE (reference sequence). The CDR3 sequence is CASSPGTRRMNTEAFF. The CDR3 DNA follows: TGTGCCAGCAGCCCGGGGACAAGAAGAATGAACACTGAAGCTTTCTTT.

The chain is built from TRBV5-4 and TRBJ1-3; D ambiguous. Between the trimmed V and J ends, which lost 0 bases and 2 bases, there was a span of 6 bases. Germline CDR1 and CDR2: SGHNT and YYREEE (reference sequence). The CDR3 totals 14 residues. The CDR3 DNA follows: TGTGCCAGCAGCTTGGCCAGTGCTGGAAACACCATATATTTT. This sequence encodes CASSLASAGNTIYF.

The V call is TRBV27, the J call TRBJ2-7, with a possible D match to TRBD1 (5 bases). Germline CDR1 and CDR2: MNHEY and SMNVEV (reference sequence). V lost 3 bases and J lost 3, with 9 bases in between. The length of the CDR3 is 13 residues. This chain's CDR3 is CASSFRQNYEQYF. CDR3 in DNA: TGTGCCAGCAGTTTCCGACAGAACTACGAGCAGTACTTC.

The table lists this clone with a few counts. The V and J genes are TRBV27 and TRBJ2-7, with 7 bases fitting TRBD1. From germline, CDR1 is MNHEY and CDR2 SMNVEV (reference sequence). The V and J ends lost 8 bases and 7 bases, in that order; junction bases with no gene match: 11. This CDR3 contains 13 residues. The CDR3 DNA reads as TGTGCCAGCGGACAGGCAATGGATAGGGAGCAGTACTTC. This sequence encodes CASGQAMDREQYF.

CDR3 loop: CASSQDRGTTDTGELFF. The CDR3 DNA sequence: TGTGCCAGCAGCCAAGATCGGGGGACGACGGACACCGGGGAGCTGTTTTTT. This chain links TRBV4-2 with TRBJ2-2; D may be TRBD2 (6 bases). V was clipped by 0 bases and J by 3 bases, with 14 bases between them. The CDR3 has 17 residues. In germline, CDR1 is LGHNA, CDR2 YNFKEQ.

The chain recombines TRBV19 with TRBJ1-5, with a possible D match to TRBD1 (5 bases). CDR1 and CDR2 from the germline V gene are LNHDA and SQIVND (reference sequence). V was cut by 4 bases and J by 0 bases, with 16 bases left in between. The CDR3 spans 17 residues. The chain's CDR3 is CASSNPRTQYSNQPQHF. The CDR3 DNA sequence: TGTGCCAGTAGTAACCCACGGACACAGTATAGCAATCAGCCCCAGCATTTT.

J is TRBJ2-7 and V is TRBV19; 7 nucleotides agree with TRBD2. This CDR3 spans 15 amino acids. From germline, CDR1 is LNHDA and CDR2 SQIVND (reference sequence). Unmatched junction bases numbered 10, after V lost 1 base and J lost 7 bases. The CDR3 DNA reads TGTGCCAGTAGTATAGTGGCGGGAGTCTCGGGAGAGCAGTACTTC. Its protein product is CASSIVAGVSGEQYF.

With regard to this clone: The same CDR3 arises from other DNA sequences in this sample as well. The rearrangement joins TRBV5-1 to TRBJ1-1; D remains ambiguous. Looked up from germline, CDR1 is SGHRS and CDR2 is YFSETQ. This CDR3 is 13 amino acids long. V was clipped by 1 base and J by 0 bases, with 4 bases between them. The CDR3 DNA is TGCGCCAGCAGCTTGTCTGTGAACACTGAAGCTTTCTTT. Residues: CASSLSVNTEAFF. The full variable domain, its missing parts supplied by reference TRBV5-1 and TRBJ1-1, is KAGVTQTPRYLIKTRGQQVTLSCSPISGHRSVSWYQQTPGQGLQFLFEYFSETQRNKGNFPGRFSGRQFSNSRSEMNVSTLELGDSALYLCASSLSVNTEAFFGQGTRLTVV.

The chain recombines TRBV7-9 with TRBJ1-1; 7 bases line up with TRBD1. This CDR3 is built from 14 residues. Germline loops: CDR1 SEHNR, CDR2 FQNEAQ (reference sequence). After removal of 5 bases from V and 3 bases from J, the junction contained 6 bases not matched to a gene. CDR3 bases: TGTGCCAGCAGCCCCGGGACAGATCACACTGAAGCTTTCTTT. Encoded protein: CASSPGTDHTEAFF.

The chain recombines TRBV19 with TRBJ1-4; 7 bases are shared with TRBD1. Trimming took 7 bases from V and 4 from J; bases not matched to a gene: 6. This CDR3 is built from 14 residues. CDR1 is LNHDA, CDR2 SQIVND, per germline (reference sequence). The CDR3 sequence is CASTGDRLNEKLFF. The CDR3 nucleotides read TGTGCCAGTACCGGGGACAGACTTAATGAAAAACTGTTTTTT.

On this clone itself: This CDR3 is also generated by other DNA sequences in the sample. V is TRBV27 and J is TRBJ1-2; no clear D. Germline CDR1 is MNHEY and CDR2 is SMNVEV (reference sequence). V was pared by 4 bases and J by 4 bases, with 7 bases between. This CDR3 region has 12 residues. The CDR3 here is CASSSNSYGYTF. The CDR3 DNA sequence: TGTGCCAGCAGTTCCAACAGCTATGGCTACACCTTC.

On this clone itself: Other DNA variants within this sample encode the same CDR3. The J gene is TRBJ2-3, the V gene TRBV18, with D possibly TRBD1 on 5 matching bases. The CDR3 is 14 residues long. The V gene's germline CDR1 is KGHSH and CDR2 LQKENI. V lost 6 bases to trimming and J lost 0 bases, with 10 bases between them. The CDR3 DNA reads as TGTGCCAGCTCCCCGGCAGGGAGCACAGATACGCAGTATTTT. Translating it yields CASSPAGSTDTQYF.

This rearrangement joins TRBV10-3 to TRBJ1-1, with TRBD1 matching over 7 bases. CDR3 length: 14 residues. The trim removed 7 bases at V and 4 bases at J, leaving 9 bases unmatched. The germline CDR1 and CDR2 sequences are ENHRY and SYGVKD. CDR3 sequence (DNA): TGTGCCATCAAAGGGGGCAAGACCTTCACTGAAGCTTTCTTT. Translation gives CAIKGGKTFTEAFF.

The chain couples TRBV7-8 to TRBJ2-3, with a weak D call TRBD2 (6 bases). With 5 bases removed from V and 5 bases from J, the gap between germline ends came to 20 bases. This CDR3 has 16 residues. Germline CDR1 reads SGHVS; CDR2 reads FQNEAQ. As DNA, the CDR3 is TGTGCCAGCAGCCCGAAGAGGAGCGGGCCTGTAGATACGCAGTATTTT. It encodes CASSPKRSGPVDTQYF.

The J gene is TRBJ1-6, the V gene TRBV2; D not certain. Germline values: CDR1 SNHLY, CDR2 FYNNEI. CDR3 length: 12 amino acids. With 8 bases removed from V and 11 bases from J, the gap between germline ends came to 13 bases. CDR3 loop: CASAAQATPLHF. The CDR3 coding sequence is TGTGCCAGCGCCGCTCAGGCAACACCCCTCCACTTT.

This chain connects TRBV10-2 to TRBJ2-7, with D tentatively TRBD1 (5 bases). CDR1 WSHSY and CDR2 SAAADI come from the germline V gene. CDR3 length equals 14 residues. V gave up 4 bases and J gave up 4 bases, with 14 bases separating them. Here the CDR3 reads CASSGARAIYEQYF. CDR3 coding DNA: TGCGCCAGCAGTGGGGCCAGGGCGATTTACGAGCAGTACTTC.

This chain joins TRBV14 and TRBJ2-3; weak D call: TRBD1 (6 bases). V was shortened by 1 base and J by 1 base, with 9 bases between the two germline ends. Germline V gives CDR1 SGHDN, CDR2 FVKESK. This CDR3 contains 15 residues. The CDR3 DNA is TGTGCCAGCAGCCAAGCAGGGACACGCACAGATACGCAGTATTTT. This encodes CASSQAGTRTDTQYF.

CDR3 loop: CASSVRGADTQYF. The CDR3 DNA is TGTGCCAGCAGCGTAAGGGGCGCAGATACGCAGTATTTT. V usage is TRBV9 and J usage is TRBJ2-3; D is perhaps TRBD1 (5 bases). CDR3 length: 13 amino acids. Germline values: CDR1 SGDLS, CDR2 YYNGEE. The ends were cut back, 1 base at V and 4 bases at J, with 7 bases in the middle.

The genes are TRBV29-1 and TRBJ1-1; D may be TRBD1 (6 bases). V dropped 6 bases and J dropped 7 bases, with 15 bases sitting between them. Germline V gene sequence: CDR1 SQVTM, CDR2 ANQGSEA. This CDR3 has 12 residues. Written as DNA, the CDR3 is TGCAGCGTGAAGGCGGGGGGGCGTGAAGCTTTCTTT. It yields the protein CSVKAGGREAFF.

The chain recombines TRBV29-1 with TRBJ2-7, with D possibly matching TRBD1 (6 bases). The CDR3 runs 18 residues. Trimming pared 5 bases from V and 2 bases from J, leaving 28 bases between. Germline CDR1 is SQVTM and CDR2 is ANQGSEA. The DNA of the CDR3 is TGCAGCGTTAAGCAGTGGGACACCCCGGAGAAATCCCCCTACGAGCAGTACTTC. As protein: CSVKQWDTPEKSPYEQYF.

The CDR3, as DNA: TGTGCCAGCGTACCGACAGCTAACTATGGCTACACCTTC. This gives the protein CASVPTANYGYTF. This chain uses TRBV2 with TRBJ1-2; tentative D call: TRBD1 (5 bases). The CDR3 length is 13 residues. CDR1 SNHLY and CDR2 FYNNEI come from the germline V gene. Trimming stripped 8 bases from V and 0 bases from J, with 10 bases between.

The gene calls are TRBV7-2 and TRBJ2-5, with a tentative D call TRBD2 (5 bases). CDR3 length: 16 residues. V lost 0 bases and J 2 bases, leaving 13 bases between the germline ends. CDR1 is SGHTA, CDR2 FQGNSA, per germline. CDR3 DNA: TGTGCCAGCAGCTTAGCGTCTAGCCAACGGCAAGAGACCCAGTACTTC. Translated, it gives CASSLASSQRQETQYF.

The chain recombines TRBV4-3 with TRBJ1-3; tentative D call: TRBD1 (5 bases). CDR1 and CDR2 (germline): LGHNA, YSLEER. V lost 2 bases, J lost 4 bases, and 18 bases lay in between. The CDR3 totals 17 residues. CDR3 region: CASSQTQVSMMGNTIYF. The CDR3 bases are TGCGCCAGCAGCCAAACACAGGTTTCCATGATGGGAAACACCATATATTTT.

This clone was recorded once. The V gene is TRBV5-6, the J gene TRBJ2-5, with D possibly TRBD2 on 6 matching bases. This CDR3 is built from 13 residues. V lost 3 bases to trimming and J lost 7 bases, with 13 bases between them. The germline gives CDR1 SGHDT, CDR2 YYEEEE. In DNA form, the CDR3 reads TGTGCCAGCAGCTCCGGGACTTTGGGGACCCAGTACTTC. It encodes CASSSGTLGTQYF.

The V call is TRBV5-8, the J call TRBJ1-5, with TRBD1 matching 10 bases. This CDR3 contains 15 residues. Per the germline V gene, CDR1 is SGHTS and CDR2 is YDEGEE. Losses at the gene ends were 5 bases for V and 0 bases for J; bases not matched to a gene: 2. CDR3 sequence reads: CASRDRGYSNQPQHF. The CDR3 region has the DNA TGTGCCAGCAGGGACAGGGGGTATAGCAATCAGCCCCAGCATTTT.

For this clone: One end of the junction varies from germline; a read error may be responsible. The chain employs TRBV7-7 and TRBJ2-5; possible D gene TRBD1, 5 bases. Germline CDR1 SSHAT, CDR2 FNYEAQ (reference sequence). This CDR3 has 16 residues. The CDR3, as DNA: TGTGCTAGCAGCTTAGGTCAGGGCTACGACCAAGAGACCCAGTACTTC. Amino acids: CASSLGQGYDQETQYF.

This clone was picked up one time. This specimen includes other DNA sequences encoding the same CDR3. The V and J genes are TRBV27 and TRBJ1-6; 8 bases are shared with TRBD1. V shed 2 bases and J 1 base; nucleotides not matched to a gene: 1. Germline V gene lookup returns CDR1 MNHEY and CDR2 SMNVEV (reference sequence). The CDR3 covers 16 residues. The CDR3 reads CASSLQGASYNSPLHF. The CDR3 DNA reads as TGTGCCAGCAGTTTACAGGGGGCGTCCTATAATTCACCCCTCCACTTT.